This paragraph reports one T cell receptor beta chain. The record originates from a study of control samples from healthy donors and cancer patients. The J segment lost 5 bases and the V segment lost 4 bases, leaving 6 bases of the junction unmatched. The germline V gene encodes CDR1 SGHRS and CDR2 YFSETQ. The CDR3 extends over 16 amino acids. Sequencing used immunoSEQ multiplex PCR; TCRdb keeps in-frame clones, though not all of them. The sample carries around 140,000 clones, about nine tenths recorded once. The material sequenced was PBMCs. The origin of this receptor is a man in his forties or fifties with head and neck cancer. The J gene is TRBJ2-3, the V gene TRBV5-1, with 14 bases lining up with TRBD2. The CDR3 is CASSLTGTSGGDTQYF. The CDR3 DNA reads as TGCGCCAGCAGCCTAACCGGGACTAGCGGGGGAGATACGCAGTATTTT.